The sequence of this TCR beta chain was determined in a study of shared clonotypes between healthy human individuals. TCRdb's table, derived via immunoSEQ multiplex PCR, lists solely in-frame clones and lacks some. The sample holds around 2.1 million clones, 90% to 97% seen once. All participating donors were Caucasian adults from Nashville, Tennessee. Germline V gene lookup returns CDR1 SGHNT and CDR2 YYREEE (reference sequence). The CDR3 covers 15 residues. V was clipped by 4 bases and J by 8 bases; unmatched bases: 9. The chain recombines TRBV5-4 with TRBJ1-4; 9 positions agree with TRBD1. The source is a man between 18 and 35 years old in good health. The material sequenced was naive CD4+ T cells sorted from blood. Subset noted: CD45RA+ positively selected. CDR3 sequence: CASSDYRGLGEKLFF. The CDR3 region has the DNA TGTGCCAGCAGCGATTACAGGGGGCTAGGGGAAAAACTGTTTTTT.